This T cell receptor (beta chain) was sequenced during a study of T cells in localized non-small cell lung cancer. Whole-study results and caveats: One tumor region alone was sequenced, and heterogeneity therefore remains possible.

Measured with immunoSEQ multiplex PCR; TCRdb has only the in-frame clones, and not every one. The sample has about 25,000 clones, approximately 84% seen once. As concerns this clone: Antigen unknown.

The CDR3 loop spans 13 amino acids. From germline, CDR1 is SNHLY and CDR2 FYNNEI. The V gene lost 6 bases and the J gene lost 5 bases, with 10 bases spanning the gap. The TCR sequence derives from a male donor aged 60 or over with stage II squamous cell lung carcinoma. This chain connects TRBV2 to TRBJ1-4; no definite D call. This material consisted of peripheral blood, taken before any cancer treatment. CDR3 nucleotide sequence: TGTGCCAGCAGGGAGGGTACCAATGAAAAACTGTTTTTT. Translation: CASREGTNEKLFF.